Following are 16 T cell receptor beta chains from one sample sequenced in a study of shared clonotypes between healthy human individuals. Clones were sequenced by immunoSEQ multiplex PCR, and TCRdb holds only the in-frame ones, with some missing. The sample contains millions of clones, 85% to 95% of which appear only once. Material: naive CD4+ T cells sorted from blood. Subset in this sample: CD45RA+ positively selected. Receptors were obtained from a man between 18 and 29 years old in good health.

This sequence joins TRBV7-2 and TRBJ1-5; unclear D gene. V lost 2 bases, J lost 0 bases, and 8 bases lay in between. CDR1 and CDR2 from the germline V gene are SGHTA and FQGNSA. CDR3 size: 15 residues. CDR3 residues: CASSLYRNSNQPQHF. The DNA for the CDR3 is TGTGCCAGCAGCTTATACCGCAATAGCAATCAGCCCCAGCATTTT.

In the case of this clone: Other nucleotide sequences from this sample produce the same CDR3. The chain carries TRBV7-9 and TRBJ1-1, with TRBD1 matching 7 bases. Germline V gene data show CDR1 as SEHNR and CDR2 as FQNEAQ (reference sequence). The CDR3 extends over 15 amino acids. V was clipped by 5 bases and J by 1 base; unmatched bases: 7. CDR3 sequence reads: CASSPRGQSNTEAFF. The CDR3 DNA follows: TGTGCCAGCAGCCCCCGGGGACAGTCGAACACTGAAGCTTTCTTT.

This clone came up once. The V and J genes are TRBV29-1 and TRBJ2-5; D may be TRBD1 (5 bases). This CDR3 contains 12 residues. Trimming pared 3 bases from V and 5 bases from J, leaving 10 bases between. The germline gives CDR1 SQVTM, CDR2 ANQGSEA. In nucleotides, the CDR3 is TGCAGCGTTGACACAGCAGGGGAGACCCAGTACTTC. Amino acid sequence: CSVDTAGETQYF.

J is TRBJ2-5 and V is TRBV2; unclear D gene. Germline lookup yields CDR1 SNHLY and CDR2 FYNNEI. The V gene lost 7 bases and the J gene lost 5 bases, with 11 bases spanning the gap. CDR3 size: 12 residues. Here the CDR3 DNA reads TGTGCCAGCACTCAGATGTTTGAGACCCAGTACTTC. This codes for CASTQMFETQYF.

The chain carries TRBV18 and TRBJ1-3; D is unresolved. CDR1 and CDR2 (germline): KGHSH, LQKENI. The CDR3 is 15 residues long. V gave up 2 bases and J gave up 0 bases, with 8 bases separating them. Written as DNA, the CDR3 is TGTGCCAGCTCACCAAACTGGGTCTCTGGAAACACCATATATTTT. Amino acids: CASSPNWVSGNTIYF.

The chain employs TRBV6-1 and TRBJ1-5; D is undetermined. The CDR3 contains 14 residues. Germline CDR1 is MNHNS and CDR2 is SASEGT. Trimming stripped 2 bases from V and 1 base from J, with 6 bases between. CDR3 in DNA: TGTGCCAGCAGTGAACCCCCCAGCAATCAGCCCCAGCATTTT. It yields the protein CASSEPPSNQPQHF.

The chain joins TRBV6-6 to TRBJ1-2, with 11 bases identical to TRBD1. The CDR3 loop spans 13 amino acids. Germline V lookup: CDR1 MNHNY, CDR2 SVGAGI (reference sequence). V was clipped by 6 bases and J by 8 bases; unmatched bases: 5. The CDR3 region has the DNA TGTGCCAGCAGAAGGGACAGGGGGTCCGGCTACACCTTC. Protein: CASRRDRGSGYTF.

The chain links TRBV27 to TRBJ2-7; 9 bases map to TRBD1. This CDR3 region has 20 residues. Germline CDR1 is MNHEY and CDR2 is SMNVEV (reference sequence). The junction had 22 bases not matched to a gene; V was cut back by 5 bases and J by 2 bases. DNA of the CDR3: TGTGCCAGCAGTGTCCAACAACCGGGACAGGGCCGATTAATTACCTACGAGCAGTACTTC. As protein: CASSVQQPGQGRLITYEQYF.

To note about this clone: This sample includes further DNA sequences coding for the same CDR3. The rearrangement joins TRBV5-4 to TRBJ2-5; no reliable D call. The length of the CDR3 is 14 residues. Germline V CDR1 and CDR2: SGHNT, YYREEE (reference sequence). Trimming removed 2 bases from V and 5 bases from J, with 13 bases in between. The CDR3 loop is CASSLWGSGETQYF. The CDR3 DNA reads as TGTGCCAGCAGCTTATGGGGTAGTGGTGAGACCCAGTACTTC.

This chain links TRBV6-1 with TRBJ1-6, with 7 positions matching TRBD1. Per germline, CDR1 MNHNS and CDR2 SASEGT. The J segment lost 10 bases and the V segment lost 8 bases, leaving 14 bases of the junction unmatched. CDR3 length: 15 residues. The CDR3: CASQPGGRSGSPLHF. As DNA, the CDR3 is TGTGCCAGCCAACCAGGGGGTAGGAGTGGATCACCCCTCCACTTT.

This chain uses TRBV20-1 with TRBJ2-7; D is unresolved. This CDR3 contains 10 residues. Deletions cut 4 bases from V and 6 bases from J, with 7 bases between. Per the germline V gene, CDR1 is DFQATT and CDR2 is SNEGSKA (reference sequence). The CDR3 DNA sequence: TGCAGTGCTATGCGGTCCGAGCAGTACTTC. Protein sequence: CSAMRSEQYF.

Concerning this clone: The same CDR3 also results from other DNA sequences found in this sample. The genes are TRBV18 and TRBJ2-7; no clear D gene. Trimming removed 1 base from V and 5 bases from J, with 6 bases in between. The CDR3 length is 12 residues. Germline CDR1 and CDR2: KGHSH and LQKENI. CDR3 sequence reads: CASSPLRNEQYF. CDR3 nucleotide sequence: TGTGCCAGCTCACCACTACGTAACGAGCAGTACTTC.

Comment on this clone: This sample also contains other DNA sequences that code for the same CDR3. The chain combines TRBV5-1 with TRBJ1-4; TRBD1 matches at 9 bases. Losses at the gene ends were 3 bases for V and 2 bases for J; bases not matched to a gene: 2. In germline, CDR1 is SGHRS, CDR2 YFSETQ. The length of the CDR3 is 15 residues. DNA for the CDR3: TGCGCCAGCAGCTCGACAGGGGGGACTAATGAAAAACTGTTTTTT. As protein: CASSSTGGTNEKLFF.

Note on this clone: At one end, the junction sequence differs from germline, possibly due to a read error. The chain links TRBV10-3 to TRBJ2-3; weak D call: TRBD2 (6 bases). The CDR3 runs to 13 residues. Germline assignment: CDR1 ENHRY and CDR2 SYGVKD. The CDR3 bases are TGTGCCCTCAGTGGGACTAGCACAGATACGCAGTATTTT. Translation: CALSGTSTDTQYF.

CDR3 sequence: CASSSSLLVASNQPQHF. The CDR3 DNA follows: TGTGCCAGCAGTTCGTCCCTCCTAGTCGCGAGCAATCAGCCCCAGCATTTT. The chain employs TRBV28 and TRBJ1-5; D gene unclear. The V end lost 4 bases, the J end lost 1 base, and 17 bases lay between the germline ends. The CDR3 has 17 amino acids. Germline CDR1 is MDHEN and CDR2 is SYDVKM.

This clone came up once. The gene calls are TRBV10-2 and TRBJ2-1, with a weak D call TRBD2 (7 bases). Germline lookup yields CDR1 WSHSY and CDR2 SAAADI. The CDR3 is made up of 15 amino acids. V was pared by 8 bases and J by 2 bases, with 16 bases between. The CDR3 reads CASREAGATYNEQFF. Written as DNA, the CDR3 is TGCGCCAGCCGCGAGGCGGGGGCCACCTACAATGAGCAGTTCTTC.